Shown below are 32 T cell receptor beta chains from a single sample sequenced in a study of T cell responses to AZD1222 COVID-19 vaccine. Assay: immunoSEQ multiplex PCR; the TCRdb copy retains only in-frame clones and omits some. This table has 200,000 or so clones, about 87% appearing once. The source was peripheral blood, collected on day 0 of MenACWY control vaccination. These TCRs come from an adult in good health.

The rearrangement uses TRBV4-1 and TRBJ1-5, with 8 bases fitting TRBD1. The CDR3 spans 17 residues. Germline assignment: CDR1 MGHRA and CDR2 YSYEKL. V gave up 4 bases and J gave up 6 bases; unmatched junction bases: 14. The CDR3 DNA follows: TGCGCCAGCAGCCCAAACTCCGCCAGGGGGCTGGTTCAGCCCCAGCATTTT. Residues: CASSPNSARGLVQPQHF.

The V and J genes are TRBV11-2 and TRBJ1-1; TRBD1 matches at 7 bases. The CDR3 totals 15 residues. The trim removed 2 bases at V and 1 base at J, leaving 4 bases unmatched. From germline, CDR1 is SGHAT and CDR2 FQNNGV. The CDR3 nucleotides read TGTGCCAGCAGCTTAATGACAGGGACGAACACTGAAGCTTTCTTT. It translates to CASSLMTGTNTEAFF.

This chain joins TRBV6-5 and TRBJ1-2, with a weak D call TRBD1 (5 bases). The CDR3 contains 14 residues. V lost 6 bases to trimming and J lost 3 bases, with 14 bases between them. Germline V gene sequence: CDR1 MNHEY, CDR2 SVGAGI. In nucleotides, the CDR3 is TGTGCCAGCAGCGACCAGGGAGCTCACTATGGCTACACCTTC. Amino acid sequence: CASSDQGAHYGYTF.

The J gene is TRBJ2-5, the V gene TRBV10-3, with D possibly being TRBD2 (6 bases). The CDR3 spans 16 residues. In germline, CDR1 is ENHRY, CDR2 SYGVKD. Trimming shortened V by 4 bases and J by 3 bases, and 18 bases separated the two germline ends. The CDR3 reads CAISGRFSGGEETQYF. CDR3 DNA sequence: TGTGCCATCAGTGGTCGCTTTAGCGGAGGGGAAGAGACCCAGTACTTC.

This chain uses TRBV29-1 with TRBJ1-1; 7 nucleotides agree with TRBD1. Germline V gives CDR1 SQVTM, CDR2 ANQGSEA. Trimming removed 2 bases from V and 3 bases from J; junction bases left unmatched: 0. The CDR3 consists of 12 residues. DNA of the CDR3: TGCAGCGTTGAAACAGGGGACACTGAAGCTTTCTTT. This translates into CSVETGDTEAFF. Full variable domain (rest looked up from reference TRBV29-1 and TRBJ1-1): SAVISQKPSRDICQRGTSLTIQCQVDSQVTMMFWYRQQPGQSLTLIATANQGSEATYESGFVIDKFPISRPNLTFSTLTVSNMSPEDSSIYLCSVETGDTEAFFGQGTRLTVV.

The V gene is TRBV12-3 or TRBV12-4, the J gene TRBJ2-7, with no clear D. This CDR3 comprises 12 residues. The V end lost 4 bases, the J end lost 0 bases, and 4 bases lay between the germline ends. CDR3 in DNA: TGTGCCAGCAGTTCCTTCTCCTACGAGCAGTACTTC. This encodes CASSSFSYEQYF.

V and J are TRBV18 and TRBJ1-1; D gene ambiguous. V lost 1 base to trimming and J lost 5 bases, with 5 bases between them. Germline V CDR1 and CDR2: KGHSH, LQKENI. This CDR3 has 12 residues. CDR3 in amino acids: CASSPQWTEAFF. CDR3 DNA sequence: TGTGCCAGCTCACCACAGTGGACTGAAGCTTTCTTT.

The rearrangement links TRBV18 to TRBJ2-5; weak D call: TRBD2 (5 bases). This CDR3 region has 12 residues. Trimming took off 2 bases at V and 5 bases at J, with 6 bases between the two ends. Germline V gives CDR1 KGHSH, CDR2 LQKENI. The CDR3 protein is CASSPRGETQYF. The DNA of the CDR3 is TGTGCCAGCTCACCAAGAGGGGAGACCCAGTACTTC.

V is TRBV7-9 and J is TRBJ1-1; D may be TRBD1 (5 bases). V was pared by 5 bases and J by 3 bases, with 13 bases between. The CDR3 spans 14 residues. The germline V gene has CDR1 SEHNR and CDR2 FQNEAQ (reference sequence). The CDR3 region has the DNA TGTGCCAGCAGCCCCACTTGGGGGGACACTGAAGCTTTCTTT. It codes for CASSPTWGDTEAFF.

The chain employs TRBV28 and TRBJ2-1; no definite D call. V dropped 7 bases and J dropped 1 base, with 14 bases sitting between them. From germline, CDR1 is MDHEN and CDR2 SYDVKM. This CDR3 is 15 amino acids long. CDR3: CASNIEDHSYNEQFF. The CDR3 nucleotides are TGTGCCAGCAATATTGAGGATCATTCCTACAATGAGCAGTTCTTC.

The chain has TRBV27 and TRBJ1-6; D unresolved. Germline CDR1 MNHEY, CDR2 SMNVEV (reference sequence). The CDR3 is 13 residues long. The V gene lost 3 bases and the J gene lost 12 bases, with 12 bases spanning the gap. CDR3 DNA: TGTGCCAGCAGTTTGGGATCAATGAAACCCCTCCACTTT. Its protein product is CASSLGSMKPLHF.

Of note for this clone: A junction boundary mismatches the germline segment, possibly from a read error. Other DNA sequences within the sample encode an identical CDR3. J is TRBJ1-1 and V is TRBV7-3, with TRBD1 as a possible D gene (6 bases). The germline CDR1 and CDR2 sequences are SGHTA and FQGTGA. The CDR3 sequence is 14 residues long. CDR3: CASSLTGLNTEAFF. The DNA for the CDR3 is TGTGCCAGCAGCCTAACAGGGTTGAACACTGAAGCTTTCTTT. The variable domain in full, completed from reference TRBV7-3 and TRBJ1-1, reads GAGVSQTPSNKVTEKGKYVELRCDPISGHTALYWYRQSLGQGPEFLIYFQGTGAADDSGLPNDRFFAVRPEGSVSTLKIQRTERGDSAVYLCASSLTGLNTEAFFGQGTRLTVV.

This clone was recorded a few times. V and J are TRBV5-4 and TRBJ2-1; 8 bases agree with TRBD1. The germline gives CDR1 SGHNT, CDR2 YYREEE (reference sequence). The V gene end was trimmed by 4 bases and the J gene end by 3 bases; junction bases not matched to a gene: 9. The length of the CDR3 is 16 residues. The DNA for the CDR3 is TGTGCCAGCAGCCGGGACCCCGGGACAGGCTACAATGAGCAGTTCTTC. Its protein is CASSRDPGTGYNEQFF.

Notes on this clone: The same CDR3 arises from other DNA sequences in this sample as well. The rearrangement links TRBV9 to TRBJ1-3, with no clear D. The CDR3 is 15 amino acids. V gave up 2 bases and J gave up 0 bases, with 9 bases separating them. The V gene's germline CDR1 is SGDLS and CDR2 YYNGEE. Here the CDR3 DNA reads TGTGCCAGCAGCGTCGACGGCCGCTCTGGAAACACCATATATTTT. This translates into CASSVDGRSGNTIYF.

J is TRBJ2-3 and V is TRBV6-6, with D possibly being TRBD2 (6 bases). Germline CDR1 is MNHNY and CDR2 is SVGAGI (reference sequence). The CDR3 runs 15 residues. V dropped 0 bases and J dropped 4 bases, with 11 bases sitting between them. CDR3 residues: CASSYSTGAADTQYF. The CDR3 DNA is TGTGCCAGCAGTTACTCGACGGGAGCCGCAGATACGCAGTATTTT.

The chain combines TRBV5-1 with TRBJ2-1, with D perhaps assigned TRBD1 or TRBD2 (6 bases each). The CDR3 loop spans 13 amino acids. With 4 bases removed from V and 6 bases from J, the gap between germline ends came to 11 bases. Germline CDR1 SGHRS, CDR2 YFSETQ. The CDR3 here is CASSPGGGNEQFF. DNA of the CDR3: TGCGCCAGCAGCCCCGGGGGCGGCAATGAGCAGTTCTTC.

The chain recombines TRBV29-1 with TRBJ2-3; 8 nucleotides line up with TRBD2. Germline V gene sequence: CDR1 SQVTM, CDR2 ANQGSEA. V lost 0 bases, J lost 2 bases, and 7 bases stayed unmatched. This CDR3 region has 16 residues. In DNA, the CDR3 is TGCAGCGTTGAAGATTGGCGGGAGGCAAACACAGATACGCAGTATTTT. As protein: CSVEDWREANTDTQYF.

The V and J genes are TRBV28 and TRBJ1-4; unclear D gene. In germline, CDR1 is MDHEN, CDR2 SYDVKM. This CDR3 has 16 amino acids. Trimming shortened V by 3 bases and J by 4 bases, and 15 bases separated the two germline ends. The CDR3 region is CASSFRVGRVNEKLFF. The DNA of the CDR3 is TGTGCCAGCAGTTTTAGGGTCGGGCGGGTTAATGAAAAACTGTTTTTT.

This rearrangement joins TRBV7-9 to TRBJ2-1, with 10 bases lining up with TRBD2. Germline values: CDR1 SEHNR, CDR2 FQNEAQ (reference sequence). V lost 6 bases to trimming and J lost 5 bases; unmatched junction nucleotides: 10. The length of the CDR3 is 16 residues. Written as DNA, the CDR3 is TGTGCCAGCAGAGGAAGTGGACTAGCGGTCCACAATGAGCAGTTCTTC. This encodes CASRGSGLAVHNEQFF.

This clone was counted between two and nine times. The chain combines TRBV30 with TRBJ1-4; 10 bases map to TRBD1. V was clipped by 2 bases and J by 8 bases; unmatched bases: 5. Germline loops: CDR1 GTSNPN, CDR2 SVGIG (reference sequence). CDR3 length: 14 amino acids. The CDR3 coding sequence is TGTGCCTGGAGTCGGACAGGGGGAGGAGAAAAACTGTTTTTT. Protein sequence: CAWSRTGGGEKLFF.

This sequence joins TRBV5-4 and TRBJ2-7; 11 nucleotides agree with TRBD1. The CDR3 consists of 16 residues. Unmatched junction bases numbered 9, after V lost 4 bases and J lost 3 bases. Germline CDR1 and CDR2: SGHNT and YYREEE (reference sequence). The CDR3 reads CASSEGSGTGGYEQYF. The CDR3 DNA follows: TGTGCCAGCAGCGAAGGTTCCGGGACAGGGGGCTACGAGCAGTACTTC.

The chain joins TRBV23-1 to TRBJ2-7; the match to TRBD2 covers 9 bases. TRBV23-1 is placed among ORFs of uncertain function. The ends lost 3 bases at V and 1 base at J; junction bases unmatched: 22. This CDR3 region has 21 residues. The CDR3 nucleotides are TGCGCCAGCAGTCAGACAGCCCATCCGGCTATAGCGGGAGAGGGGTCCTACGAGCAGTACTTC. Protein sequence: CASSQTAHPAIAGEGSYEQYF.

This clone is a singleton in its sample. This sample also contains other DNA sequences that code for the same CDR3. The chain uses TRBV9 and TRBJ2-3; D is unresolved. V lost 0 bases, J lost 4 bases, and 6 bases lay in between. CDR3 length: 13 residues. Per germline, CDR1 SGDLS and CDR2 YYNGEE. The CDR3 DNA is TGTGCCAGCAGCGTAGCTTCCCCAGATACGCAGTATTTT. The encoded protein is CASSVASPDTQYF.

The V gene is TRBV2, the J gene TRBJ2-1; TRBD2 aligns across 11 bases. CDR1 is SNHLY and CDR2 is FYNNEI in the germline V gene. The trim removed 9 bases at V and 3 bases at J, leaving 7 bases unmatched. CDR3 length equals 15 residues. CDR3 residues: CARQTGLAVYNEQFF. Here the CDR3 DNA reads TGTGCCAGGCAAACGGGACTAGCGGTCTACAATGAGCAGTTCTTC.

The V call is TRBV29-1, the J call TRBJ2-7; TRBD2 matches 13 bases. After removal of 6 bases from V and 4 bases from J, the junction contained 6 bases not matched to a gene. The CDR3 consists of 14 residues. The germline V gene encodes CDR1 SQVTM and CDR2 ANQGSEA. CDR3 in amino acids: CSVRTSGSSYEQYF. CDR3 nucleotides: TGCAGCGTCAGGACTAGCGGGAGTTCGTACGAGCAGTACTTC.

This chain connects TRBV7-9 to TRBJ2-1; 8 bases are a match to TRBD1. Looked up from germline, CDR1 is SEHNR and CDR2 is FQNEAQ (reference sequence). Losses at the gene ends were 2 bases for V and 4 bases for J; bases not matched to a gene: 4. This CDR3 region has 15 residues. This CDR3 is CASSLQWTGYNEQFF. The CDR3 coding sequence is TGTGCCAGCAGCTTACAATGGACAGGGTACAATGAGCAGTTCTTC.

V and J are TRBV28 and TRBJ2-1; 7 bases map to TRBD2. Germline V gene data show CDR1 as MDHEN and CDR2 as SYDVKM. Germline trimming cut 3 bases from V and 8 bases from J; bases unmatched to any gene: 7. The CDR3 spans 14 residues. CDR3: CASSFRLGGDEQFF. CDR3 DNA: TGTGCCAGCAGTTTTCGACTTGGGGGGGATGAGCAGTTCTTC. The whole variable domain, filled in from reference TRBV28 and TRBJ2-1, reads DVKVTQSSRYLVKRTGEKVFLECVQDMDHENMFWYRQDPGLGLRLIYFSYDVKMKEKGDIPEGYSVSREKKERFSLILESASTNQTSMYLCASSFRLGGDEQFFGPGTRLTVL.

V and J are TRBV28 and TRBJ2-7, with D possibly being TRBD2 (5 bases). Looked up from germline, CDR1 is MDHEN and CDR2 is SYDVKM. The CDR3 loop spans 13 amino acids. Trimming took 6 bases from V and 3 from J, leaving 12 bases between them. This chain's CDR3 is CASRKEDLYEQYF. Here the CDR3 DNA reads TGTGCCAGCAGAAAGGAGGATCTCTACGAGCAGTACTTC.

The V and J genes are TRBV10-3 and TRBJ2-2; 7 bases match TRBD2. The V gene end was trimmed by 10 bases and the J gene end by 4 bases; junction bases not matched to a gene: 3. CDR1 and CDR2 (germline): ENHRY, SYGVKD. The CDR3 has 12 residues. The CDR3 nucleotides are TGTGCCACCGGACTAGGCACCGGGGAGCTGTTTTTT. Its protein is CATGLGTGELFF.

The gene calls are TRBV4-2 and TRBJ1-1; tentatively, D is TRBD1 (6 bases). The CDR3 length is 17 residues. V gave up 4 bases and J gave up 1 base, with 19 bases separating them. Germline CDR1 and CDR2: LGHNA and YNFKEQ. In DNA form, the CDR3 reads TGTGCCAGCAGCCGCCTACCAGGACAGATTCAGAACACTGAAGCTTTCTTT. Its protein is CASSRLPGQIQNTEAFF.

This sequence joins TRBV30 and TRBJ1-5; unclear D gene. The V and J ends lost 4 bases and 0 bases respectively, with 7 bases between them. The CDR3 has 13 residues. Germline V gene sequence: CDR1 GTSNPN, CDR2 SVGIG (reference sequence). CDR3 amino acids: CAWTGNSNQPQHF. CDR3 in DNA: TGTGCCTGGACCGGGAATAGCAATCAGCCCCAGCATTTT.

The chain recombines TRBV6-2 or TRBV6-3 with TRBJ2-7, with TRBD1 identical over 8 bases. Germline V gene lookup returns CDR1 MNHEY and CDR2 SVGEGT. The ends lost 5 bases at V and 3 bases at J; junction bases unmatched: 9. The CDR3 runs 15 residues. This CDR3 is CASSTPGTGYYEQYF. The CDR3 coding sequence is TGTGCCAGCAGTACCCCCGGGACAGGCTACTACGAGCAGTACTTC.